The present T cell receptor (beta chain) was sequenced within a study of blood T cell repertoires in COVID-19. Across the whole study: Acute and convalescent COVID-19 samples came from the United States, Italy and Spain.

Repertoires were generated with immunoSEQ multiplex PCR, while TCRdb's copy carries only in-frame clones and drops some. The profile shows about 670,000 clones, 85% to 90% of them singletons. This CDR3 has 10 amino acids. Germline CDR1 reads KGHDR; CDR2 reads SFDVKD. V gave up 4 bases and J gave up 13 bases, with 4 bases separating them. The rearrangement uses TRBV24-1 and TRBJ1-6; D uncertain. The clonotype comes from a woman between 18 and 29 years old with acute or convalescent COVID-19. The sample consisted of peripheral blood. The CDR3 loop reads CATSDPPLHF. DNA of the CDR3: TGTGCCACCAGTGACCCGCCCCTCCACTTT.